These 21 T cell receptor beta chains were all obtained from the same sample, sequenced in a study of shared clonotypes between healthy human individuals. Profiled with immunoSEQ multiplex PCR; TCRdb holds only in-frame clones, not every one. The sample contains about 1.5 million clones, more than 95% of which appear only once. Sequencing input: naive CD4+ T cells sorted from blood. Subset given: CD45RA+ positively selected. The receptors derive from a man aged 25-45 years in good health.

V and J are TRBV11-3 and TRBJ2-2; perhaps TRBD1 as D (5 bases). CDR1 and CDR2 (germline): SGHNT, YENEEA. The CDR3 runs to 16 residues. The V end was cut by 5 bases, the J end by 6 bases, with 19 bases between. CDR3 nucleotide sequence: TGTGCCAGCAGCCCGGGTGGGGCTGAACAGGCCGGGGAGCTGTTTTTT. Encoded protein: CASSPGGAEQAGELFF. Full variable domain (missing parts from reference TRBV11-3 and TRBJ2-2): EAGVVQSPRYKIIEKKQPVAFWCNPISGHNTLYWYLQNLGQGPELLIRYENEEAVDDSQLPKDRFSAERLKGVDSTLKIQPAELGDSAVYLCASSPGGAEQAGELFFGEGSRLTVL.

V and J are TRBV27 and TRBJ2-2, with 10 positions matching TRBD1. CDR3 length equals 17 residues. Germline V gives CDR1 MNHEY, CDR2 SMNVEV (reference sequence). J gave up 0 bases and V 5 bases, and 6 bases lay outside the gene matches. The CDR3: CASSPGQGPPNTGELFF. In DNA form, the CDR3 reads TGTGCCAGCAGTCCGGGACAGGGGCCACCGAACACCGGGGAGCTGTTTTTT.

The V and J genes are TRBV7-9 and TRBJ2-2, with unresolved D. This CDR3 has 18 amino acids. V was trimmed by 7 bases and J by 5 bases, leaving 26 bases between them. From germline, CDR1 is SEHNR and CDR2 FQNEAQ (reference sequence). CDR3 DNA sequence: TGTGCCAGCACCCCTGGGTGGGGTCGCGCGGCCCAGACCGGGGAGCTGTTTTTT. It encodes CASTPGWGRAAQTGELFF.

This clone appeared a few times. The chain carries TRBV29-1 and TRBJ2-7; D unresolved. The CDR3 sequence is 13 residues long. Germline-derived CDR1 and CDR2 are SQVTM and ANQGSEA. The V end lost 3 bases, the J end lost 0 bases, and 9 bases lay between the germline ends. This CDR3 is CSVEAQSSYEQYF. Written as DNA, the CDR3 is TGCAGCGTTGAGGCACAGAGCTCCTACGAGCAGTACTTC.

The V and J genes are TRBV14 and TRBJ1-1, with a weak D call TRBD1 (6 bases). This CDR3 is 19 amino acids long. V lost 5 bases to trimming and J lost 0 bases, with 25 bases between them. Germline-derived CDR1 and CDR2 are SGHDN and FVKESK. The CDR3 region is CASSTVRIGTSRMNTEAFF. CDR3 in DNA: TGTGCCAGCAGCACCGTAAGGATCGGGACATCCCGAATGAACACTGAAGCTTTCTTT.

The chain has TRBV5-1 and TRBJ2-7; D is ambiguous. The CDR3 has 14 residues. CDR1 and CDR2 (germline): SGHRS, YFSETQ. Trimming left V 1 base short and J 2 bases short, with 10 bases between. The chain's CDR3 is CASSLSDPAYEQYF. DNA for the CDR3: TGCGCCAGCAGCTTGTCGGACCCGGCCTACGAGCAGTACTTC.

The chain couples TRBV4-2 to TRBJ2-7; D ambiguous. V shed 5 bases and J shed 5 bases, with 13 bases lying between them. The CDR3 runs to 13 residues. Germline values: CDR1 LGHNA, CDR2 YNFKEQ. CDR3 in DNA: TGTGCCAGCAGCTTTCAGGCACTCCACGAGCAGTACTTC. It yields the protein CASSFQALHEQYF.

The chain carries TRBV13 and TRBJ2-1; TRBD2 matches at 7 bases. CDR3 length: 15 amino acids. Germline CDR1 and CDR2: PRHDT and FYEKMQ (reference sequence). The trim removed 8 bases at V and 5 bases at J, leaving 12 bases unmatched. The CDR3 bases are TGTGCCAGCGAGGTGGGAGGGCCTGTGAACAATGAGCAGTTCTTC. Encoded protein: CASEVGGPVNNEQFF. Supplemented by reference TRBV13 and TRBJ2-1, the full variable domain reads AAGVIQSPRHLIKEKRETATLKCYPIPRHDTVYWYQQGPGQDPQFLISFYEKMQSDKGSIPDRFSAQQFSDYHSELNMSSLELGDSALYFCASEVGGPVNNEQFFGPGTRLTVL.

The chain joins TRBV7-2 to TRBJ1-2; 7 bases match TRBD1. The V gene end was trimmed by 0 bases and the J gene end by 2 bases; junction bases not matched to a gene: 6. Per the germline V gene, CDR1 is SGHTA and CDR2 is FQGNSA. This CDR3 spans 16 amino acids. The CDR3 coding sequence is TGTGCCAGCAGCTTAGCCCGGACGACAGGGAACTATGGCTACACCTTC. It specifies CASSLARTTGNYGYTF.

V gene TRBV18 combines with J gene TRBJ2-7, with a possible D match to TRBD1 (6 bases). Germline V lookup: CDR1 KGHSH, CDR2 LQKENI. The CDR3 length is 20 residues. The V and J ends lost 3 bases and 5 bases respectively, with 32 bases between them. CDR3 sequence reads: CASSPLGQFGNQIDGNEQYF. In DNA, the CDR3 is TGTGCCAGCTCACCCCTCGGACAGTTCGGGAATCAAATCGACGGGAACGAGCAGTACTTC. Supplemented by reference TRBV18 and TRBJ2-7, the full variable domain reads NAGVMQNPRHLVRRRGQEARLRCSPMKGHSHVYWYRQLPEEGLKFMVYLQKENIIDESGMPKERFSAEFPKEGPSILRIQQVVRGDSAAYFCASSPLGQFGNQIDGNEQYFGPGTRLTVT.

This chain joins TRBV6-5 and TRBJ2-1; D unclear. Looked up from germline, CDR1 is MNHEY and CDR2 is SVGAGI. Between the trimmed V and J ends, which lost 8 bases and 9 bases, there was a span of 17 bases. This CDR3 is built from 13 residues. This CDR3 reads CASGSDITSEQFF. In DNA, the CDR3 is TGTGCCAGCGGCTCAGATATCACCAGTGAGCAGTTCTTC.

The CDR3 here is CASSSPRQGMVVNEQFF. CDR3 coding DNA: TGTGCCAGCAGTTCCCCGCGGCAGGGGATGGTGGTCAATGAGCAGTTCTTC. This chain uses TRBV28 with TRBJ2-1; maybe TRBD1 (6 bases). V lost 4 bases to trimming and J lost 6 bases, with 22 bases between them. The CDR3 has 17 amino acids. Germline V gene lookup returns CDR1 MDHEN and CDR2 SYDVKM. The variable domain in full, completed from reference TRBV28 and TRBJ2-1, reads DVKVTQSSRYLVKRTGEKVFLECVQDMDHENMFWYRQDPGLGLRLIYFSYDVKMKEKGDIPEGYSVSREKKERFSLILESASTNQTSMYLCASSSPRQGMVVNEQFFGPGTRLTVL.

The chain employs TRBV5-1 and TRBJ1-1; no definite D call. V lost 0 bases and J 3 bases, leaving 9 bases between the germline ends. The CDR3 covers 14 residues. Germline CDR1 is SGHRS and CDR2 is YFSETQ. The CDR3 loop reads CASSLVVWDTEAFF. In nucleotides, the CDR3 is TGCGCCAGCAGCTTGGTAGTGTGGGACACTGAAGCTTTCTTT.

This clone was found a few times. The chain employs TRBV4-1 and TRBJ1-1; 7 positions match TRBD1. There are 15 residues in the CDR3. Germline CDR1 MGHRA, CDR2 YSYEKL. V was pared by 1 base and J by 11 bases, with 13 bases of the junction left unmatched. CDR3 in amino acids: CASSQGQGELSGAFF. CDR3 in DNA: TGCGCCAGCAGCCAAGGACAGGGCGAGTTGAGCGGGGCTTTCTTT.

This clone appeared a single time. This chain connects TRBV28 to TRBJ2-6, with 9 bases that match TRBD1. Germline V gene sequence: CDR1 MDHEN, CDR2 SYDVKM. Trimming cost V 9 bases and J 9 bases; bases outside gene matches: 12. This CDR3 has 15 amino acids. The CDR3 DNA follows: TGTGCCAGTAGGCACGGGGACAGGGCTGGCAACGTCCTGACTTTC. Its protein is CASRHGDRAGNVLTF.

As regards this clone: Different DNA sequences within this sample yield the same CDR3. The CDR3 nucleotides are TGTGCCAGCAGTTTGCCGGGCTATGGCTACACCTTC. Residues: CASSLPGYGYTF. The chain employs TRBV28 and TRBJ1-2; no clear D gene. V was clipped by 3 bases and J by 4 bases, with 6 bases between them. This CDR3 is built from 12 residues. From germline, CDR1 is MDHEN and CDR2 SYDVKM.

The chain carries TRBV14 and TRBJ2-7, with TRBD1 as a possible D gene (6 bases). V was pared by 5 bases and J by 3 bases, with 17 bases between. Germline V lookup: CDR1 SGHDN, CDR2 FVKESK. The CDR3 has 15 amino acids. The CDR3 nucleotides are TGTGCCAGCAGCAAGAAGAGGGGGAACCACTACGAGCAGTACTTC. It translates to CASSKKRGNHYEQYF.

This rearrangement joins TRBV21-1 to TRBJ2-7; the table's D call of TRBD1 was not tested on the DNA. TRBV21-1 is flagged as a pseudogene. The CDR3 sequence is 15 residues long. The DNA for the CDR3 is TGTGCCAGCGGGCCCCAGGGTTACCGGGCCTACGAGCAGTACTTC. Translation gives CASGPQGYRAYEQYF.

This clone has only a few counts. This CDR3 is CASSPKSGTVSYNEQFF. CDR3 nucleotide sequence: TGCGCCAGCAGCCCAAAGTCAGGGACAGTCTCCTACAATGAGCAGTTCTTC. The chain recombines TRBV5-1 with TRBJ2-1, with TRBD1 identical over 7 bases. Germline CDR1 and CDR2: SGHRS and YFSETQ. Losses at the gene ends were 4 bases for V and 0 bases for J; bases not matched to a gene: 10. CDR3 length equals 17 residues. The full variable domain, with the rest looked up from reference TRBV5-1 and TRBJ2-1, is KAGVTQTPRYLIKTRGQQVTLSCSPISGHRSVSWYQQTPGQGLQFLFEYFSETQRNKGNFPGRFSGRQFSNSRSEMNVSTLELGDSALYLCASSPKSGTVSYNEQFFGPGTRLTVL.

About this clone itself: Different DNA sequences within this sample yield the same CDR3. The chain links TRBV6-1 to TRBJ2-7; 9 bases are shared with TRBD1. Trimming at V came to 0 bases and at J to 3 bases, leaving 3 bases not matched to a gene. This CDR3 spans 15 amino acids. The germline CDR1 and CDR2 sequences are MNHNS and SASEGT. CDR3 amino acids: CASSEAGTGFYEQYF. CDR3 DNA sequence: TGTGCCAGCAGTGAAGCGGGGACAGGGTTCTACGAGCAGTACTTC.

The chain couples TRBV9 to TRBJ2-1; D call uncertain. Looked up from germline, CDR1 is SGDLS and CDR2 is YYNGEE. With 0 bases removed from V and 10 bases from J, the gap between germline ends came to 14 bases. The CDR3 runs 14 residues. The CDR3 region is CASSVEFAAGEQFF. The CDR3, as DNA: TGTGCCAGCAGCGTAGAATTTGCGGCAGGCGAGCAGTTCTTC.